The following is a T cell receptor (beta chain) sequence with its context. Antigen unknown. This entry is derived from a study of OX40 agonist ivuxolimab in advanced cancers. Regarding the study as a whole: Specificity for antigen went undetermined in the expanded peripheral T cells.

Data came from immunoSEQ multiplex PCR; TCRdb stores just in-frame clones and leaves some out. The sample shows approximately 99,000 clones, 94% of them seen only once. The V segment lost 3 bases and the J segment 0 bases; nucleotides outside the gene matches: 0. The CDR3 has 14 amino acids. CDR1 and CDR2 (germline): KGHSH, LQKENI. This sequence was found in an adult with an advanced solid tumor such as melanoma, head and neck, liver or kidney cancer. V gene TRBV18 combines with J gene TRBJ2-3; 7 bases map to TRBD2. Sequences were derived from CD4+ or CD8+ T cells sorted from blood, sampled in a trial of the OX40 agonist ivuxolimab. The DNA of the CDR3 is TGTGCCAGCTCACCGGGGGGGAGCACAGATACGCAGTATTTT. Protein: CASSPGGSTDTQYF.